These T cell receptor beta chains were read from a single sample in a study of graft-versus-host responses after intestinal transplantation. TCRdb's table, derived via immunoSEQ multiplex PCR, lists solely in-frame clones and lacks some. The profile covers nearly 95,000 clones, with approximately 94% appearing a single time and 1.5% to 2.5% taken by the ten largest. The antigens these receptors bind are not known. This specimen was unstimulated CD8+ T cells sorted from spleen or lymph node cells, taken before intestinal transplant. All receptors derive from a human donor who received an intestinal transplant. The CDR3 runs from the conserved cysteine through the conserved F or W.

v_call: TRBV7-8
j_call: TRBJ2-1
cdr3_aa: CASSFQRGGPYNEQFF

v_call: TRBV7-2
j_call: TRBJ2-1
cdr3_aa: CASSLDRGGNEQFF

v_call: TRBV9
j_call: TRBJ2-3
cdr3_aa: CASSVDGVTDTQYF

v_call: TRBV7-2
j_call: TRBJ2-3
cdr3_aa: CASSLPWAGNTDTQYF

v_call: TRBV30
j_call: TRBJ2-7
cdr3_aa: CAWSVDLRAYEQYF

v_call: TRBV7-9
j_call: TRBJ1-1
cdr3_aa: CASSIPGQRNTEAFF

v_call: TRBV4-1
j_call: TRBJ1-2
cdr3_aa: CASSQAPSDRGRTANYGYTF

v_call: TRBV2
j_call: TRBJ2-5
cdr3_aa: CASASSGGRETQYF

v_call: TRBV7-6
j_call: TRBJ2-7
cdr3_aa: CASSPTSGYSYEQYF

v_call: TRBV2
j_call: TRBJ2-7
cdr3_aa: CASSEATGGWEQYF